The 20 T cell receptor beta chains in this list originate from one sample, sequenced in a study of blood T cell repertoires in COVID-19. The table came from immunoSEQ multiplex PCR; TCRdb's copy has only in-frame clones and leaves some out. In the table there are about 20,000 clones, 91% of which are singletons. Specimen: peripheral blood. The receptors were gathered from a human donor in a cohort sampled during active COVID-19.

V and J are TRBV7-8 and TRBJ2-1, with TRBD1 identical over 9 bases. The V gene end was trimmed by 2 bases and the J gene end by 0 bases; junction bases not matched to a gene: 8. The CDR3 consists of 18 residues. CDR1 and CDR2 from the germline V gene are SGHVS and FQNEAQ. The CDR3 spells CASSLLQGAPSSYNEQFF. CDR3 DNA: TGTGCCAGCAGCTTATTACAGGGGGCGCCCAGCTCCTACAATGAGCAGTTCTTC.

CDR3 sequence: CASTSRGGGTEAFF. DNA of the CDR3: TGCGCCAGCACATCCAGGGGTGGGGGCACTGAAGCTTTCTTT. This rearrangement joins TRBV5-1 to TRBJ1-1; possible D gene TRBD1, 6 bases. Germline values: CDR1 SGHRS, CDR2 YFSETQ. V was cut by 6 bases and J by 4 bases, with 16 bases left in between. There are 14 residues in the CDR3.

This clone appeared a single time. The chain is built from TRBV12-3 or TRBV12-4 and TRBJ2-5; TRBD2 is a possible D gene (6 bases). This CDR3 has 12 residues. The V end lost 3 bases, the J end lost 4 bases, and 6 bases lay between the germline ends. CDR3 sequence: CASSFGRETQYF. In DNA form, the CDR3 reads TGTGCCAGCAGTTTCGGGAGAGAGACCCAGTACTTC.

V is TRBV7-3 and J is TRBJ2-1; D might be TRBD1 (5 bases). V lost 5 bases and J lost 4, with 9 bases in between. There are 13 residues in the CDR3. The germline V gene has CDR1 SGHTA and CDR2 FQGTGA. The CDR3 loop reads CASSRDSYNEQFF. The CDR3 DNA reads TGTGCCAGCAGCCGCGACAGTTACAATGAGCAGTTCTTC.

By share, this clone counts as medium-sized. The chain has TRBV4-1 and TRBJ1-6; D uncertain. From germline, CDR1 is MGHRA and CDR2 YSYEKL. V lost 6 bases and J 2 bases, leaving 8 bases between the germline ends. This CDR3 contains 14 residues. The CDR3 DNA reads TGCGCCAGCAGACCGGGAGCCTATAATTCACCCCTCCACTTT. Amino acids: CASRPGAYNSPLHF.

The CDR3 sequence is CASSPRQPYEQYF. Written as DNA, the CDR3 is TGTGCCAGCAGCCCTCGACAGCCCTACGAGCAGTACTTC. The chain joins TRBV2 to TRBJ2-7, with D possibly TRBD1 on 5 matching bases. V was clipped by 6 bases and J by 2 bases, with 11 bases between them. The CDR3 spans 13 residues. In germline, CDR1 is SNHLY, CDR2 FYNNEI.

CDR3 amino acids: CASSIDRFSYEQYF. The DNA for the CDR3 is TGTGCCAGCAGCATCGACAGGTTTTCCTACGAGCAGTACTTC. The chain uses TRBV21-1 and TRBJ2-7; the table's D call, TRBD1, was not checked against the DNA. TRBV21-1 is assigned pseudogene status. The CDR3 is 14 amino acids.

The chain couples TRBV9 to TRBJ1-1, with D possibly TRBD1 on 6 matching bases. CDR1 and CDR2 from the germline V gene are SGDLS and YYNGEE. CDR3 length: 15 residues. Between the trimmed V and J ends, which lost 0 bases and 5 bases, there was a span of 14 bases. CDR3 DNA: TGTGCCAGCAGCGTAGGGGCAGCTACAGGGACTGAAGCTTTCTTT. Amino acid sequence: CASSVGAATGTEAFF.

V usage is TRBV18 and J usage is TRBJ2-7; TRBD1 aligns across 9 bases. The CDR3 loop spans 14 amino acids. J was trimmed by 4 bases and V by 0 bases; bases with no gene match: 1. Germline values: CDR1 KGHSH, CDR2 LQKENI. The CDR3 DNA reads as TGTGCCAGCTCACCACCGGGACAGGGTTACGAGCAGTACTTC. Its protein product is CASSPPGQGYEQYF.

The chain joins TRBV30 to TRBJ2-7, with 11 bases identical to TRBD1. The CDR3 spans 14 residues. V shed 2 bases and J 2 bases; nucleotides not matched to a gene: 2. The V gene's germline CDR1 is GTSNPN and CDR2 SVGIG (reference sequence). The CDR3 coding sequence is TGTGCCTGGAGTATGGGACAGGGGGCCTACGAGCAGTACTTC. Translation gives CAWSMGQGAYEQYF.

The chain is built from TRBV30 and TRBJ2-2; no firm D call. Germline CDR1 reads GTSNPN; CDR2 reads SVGIG (reference sequence). The V and J ends lost 2 bases and 0 bases respectively, with 7 bases between them. CDR3 size: 14 residues. CDR3 nucleotides: TGTGCCTGGAGTTCACTAACGAACACCGGGGAGCTGTTTTTT. Amino acids: CAWSSLTNTGELFF.

The rearrangement links TRBV11-3 to TRBJ2-1, with D perhaps TRBD2 (6 bases). Germline V gene sequence: CDR1 SGHNT, CDR2 YENEEA. This CDR3 is built from 14 residues. Trimming took 7 bases from V and 0 from J, leaving 10 bases between them. The CDR3 here is CASNEGGSYNEQFF. The CDR3, as DNA: TGTGCCAGCAACGAGGGAGGCTCCTACAATGAGCAGTTCTTC.

This chain joins TRBV18 and TRBJ1-5; the D gene is possibly TRBD1 (5 bases). V lost 3 bases to trimming and J lost 7 bases, with 19 bases between them. From germline, CDR1 is KGHSH and CDR2 LQKENI. The CDR3 length is 16 residues. CDR3 DNA: TGTGCCAGCTCACCGTCCCCCCCAGGGTCCGTACAGCCCCAGCATTTT. Its protein is CASSPSPPGSVQPQHF.

V usage is TRBV5-1 and J usage is TRBJ1-2, with D maybe TRBD1 (6 bases). Germline loops: CDR1 SGHRS, CDR2 YFSETQ. Trimming took off 0 bases at V and 8 bases at J, with 17 bases between the two ends. This CDR3 contains 15 residues. CDR3 in DNA: TGCGCCAGCAGCTTGGCCAGCAGGGGCGAAGGAGGCTACACCTTC. It is translated as CASSLASRGEGGYTF.

This chain links TRBV7-2 with TRBJ2-7; D might be TRBD1 (6 bases). Germline V gene sequence: CDR1 SGHTA, CDR2 FQGNSA. Trimming took 4 bases from V and 2 from J, leaving 12 bases between them. The CDR3 loop spans 14 amino acids. For the CDR3, the DNA is TGTGCCAGCAGCTCACGAGGACAGACCTACGAGCAGTACTTC. It encodes CASSSRGQTYEQYF.

This clone was found once. J is TRBJ2-7 and V is TRBV6-5, with D maybe TRBD2 (6 bases). Germline CDR1 is MNHEY and CDR2 is SVGAGI. CDR3 length equals 12 residues. Trimming removed 4 bases at V and 6 bases at J, with 10 bases between. The CDR3 loop is CASSSVGGEQYF. The CDR3 DNA reads TGTGCCAGCAGTTCGGTCGGGGGCGAGCAGTACTTC.

The chain employs TRBV5-5 and TRBJ1-4, with a weak D call TRBD1 (5 bases). This CDR3 comprises 15 residues. Germline V gene data show CDR1 as SGHKS and CDR2 as YYEKEE (reference sequence). The germline V and J ends were trimmed by 0 bases and 7 bases, with 13 bases remaining between them. DNA for the CDR3: TGTGCCAGCAGCTTGGTTGGCAGGGTGGGTGAAAAACTGTTTTTT. This codes for CASSLVGRVGEKLFF.

The rearrangement joins TRBV7-9 to TRBJ2-6, with 10 bases that match TRBD2. This CDR3 region has 19 residues. V lost 7 bases to trimming and J lost 3 bases; unmatched junction nucleotides: 15. The V gene's germline CDR1 is SEHNR and CDR2 FQNEAQ (reference sequence). This chain's CDR3 is CASIPGGSGRSYGANVLTF. The CDR3 region has the DNA TGTGCCAGCATCCCAGGAGGTAGCGGGAGGAGTTATGGGGCCAACGTCCTGACTTTC. The full variable domain, rest sourced from reference TRBV7-9 and TRBJ2-6, is DTGVSQNPRHKITKRGQNVTFRCDPISEHNRLYWYRQTLGQGPEFLTYFQNEAQLEKSRLLSDRFSAERPKGSFSTLEIQRTEQGDSAMYLCASIPGGSGRSYGANVLTFGAGSRLTVL.

The chain combines TRBV19 with TRBJ1-5; weak D call: TRBD1 (6 bases). In germline, CDR1 is LNHDA, CDR2 SQIVND (reference sequence). The CDR3 length is 16 residues. The ends were cut back, 1 base at V and 5 bases at J, with 15 bases in the middle. CDR3 in DNA: TGTGCCAGTAGTATAGGTTCCTGGGGGCTTGATCAGCCCCAGCATTTT. It specifies CASSIGSWGLDQPQHF.

This clone was observed once. This rearrangement joins TRBV7-9 to TRBJ2-5; 8 bases are a match to TRBD1. The CDR3 length is 14 residues. Germline V CDR1 and CDR2: SEHNR, FQNEAQ (reference sequence). Unmatched junction bases numbered 8, after V lost 5 bases and J lost 6 bases. In DNA, the CDR3 is TGTGCCAGCAGCCCCCACCAGGGGGCTCAGACCCAGTACTTC. It encodes CASSPHQGAQTQYF.